This TCR beta chain was captured by sequencing in a study of immune evolution from preneoplasia to lung adenocarcinoma. H&E slides confirmed each diagnosis, reviewed by two pathologists independently. Sequencing used immunoSEQ multiplex PCR; TCRdb keeps in-frame clones, though not all of them. This table has around 2,300 clones, 85% appearing once. A note on this clone: Its antigen is unidentified.

The V and J ends lost 8 bases and 3 bases respectively, with 17 bases between them. The germline V gene has CDR1 MNHNS and CDR2 SASEGT. The CDR3 is made up of 14 amino acids. Findings of the study overall: Top clone share appeared to fall from AAH through AIS, MIA, adenocarcinoma. Later-stage lesions appeared to have more T cells, more diversity, less clonality.

The sequence derives from a person aged 45-60 years with lung adenocarcinoma. The chain carries TRBV6-1 and TRBJ2-7; D uncertain. The sequencing sample was made of FFPE normal lung tissue adjacent to the tumor. In DNA, the CDR3 is TGTGCCAGCGAGTCCCGAGGTCCAGGCTACGAGCAGTACTTC. It encodes CASESRGPGYEQYF.